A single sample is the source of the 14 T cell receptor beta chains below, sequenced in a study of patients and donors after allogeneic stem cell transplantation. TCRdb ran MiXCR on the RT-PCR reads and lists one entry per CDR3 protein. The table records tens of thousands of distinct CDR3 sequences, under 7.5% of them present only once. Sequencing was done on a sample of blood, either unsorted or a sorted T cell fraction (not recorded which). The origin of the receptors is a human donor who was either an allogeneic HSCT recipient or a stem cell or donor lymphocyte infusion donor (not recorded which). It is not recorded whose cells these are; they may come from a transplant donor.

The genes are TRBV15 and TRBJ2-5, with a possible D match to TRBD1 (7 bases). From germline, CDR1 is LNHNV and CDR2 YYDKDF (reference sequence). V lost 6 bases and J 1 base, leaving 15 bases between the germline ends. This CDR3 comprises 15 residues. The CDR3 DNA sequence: TGTGCCACCAGGGGAACGCAGGGGGGCCAAGAGACCCAGTACTTC. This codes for CATRGTQGGQETQYF.

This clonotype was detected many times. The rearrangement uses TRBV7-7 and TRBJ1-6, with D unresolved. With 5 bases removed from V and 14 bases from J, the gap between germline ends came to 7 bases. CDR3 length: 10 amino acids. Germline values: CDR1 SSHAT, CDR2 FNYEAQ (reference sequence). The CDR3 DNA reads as TGTGCCAGCAGCCTCCGGACCCTCCACTTT. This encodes CASSLRTLHF.

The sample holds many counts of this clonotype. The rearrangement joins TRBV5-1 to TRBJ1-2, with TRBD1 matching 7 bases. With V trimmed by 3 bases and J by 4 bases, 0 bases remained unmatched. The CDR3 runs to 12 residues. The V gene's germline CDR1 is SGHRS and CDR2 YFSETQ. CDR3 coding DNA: TGCGCCAGCAGCTGGGACAGCTATGGCTACACCTTC. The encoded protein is CASSWDSYGYTF.

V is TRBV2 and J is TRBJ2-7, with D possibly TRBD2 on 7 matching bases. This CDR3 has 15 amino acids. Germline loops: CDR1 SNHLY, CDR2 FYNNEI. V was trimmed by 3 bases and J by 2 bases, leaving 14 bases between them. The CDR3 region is CASSEGGARTYEQYF. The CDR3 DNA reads TGTGCCAGCAGTGAGGGGGGGGCGCGGACCTACGAGCAGTACTTC.

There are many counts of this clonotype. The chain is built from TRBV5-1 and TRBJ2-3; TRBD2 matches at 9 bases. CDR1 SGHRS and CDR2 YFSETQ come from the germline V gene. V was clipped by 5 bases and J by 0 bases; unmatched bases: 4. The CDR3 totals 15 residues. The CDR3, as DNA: TGCGCCAGCAGAGGACTAGCGTCGAGCACAGATACGCAGTATTTT. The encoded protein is CASRGLASSTDTQYF.

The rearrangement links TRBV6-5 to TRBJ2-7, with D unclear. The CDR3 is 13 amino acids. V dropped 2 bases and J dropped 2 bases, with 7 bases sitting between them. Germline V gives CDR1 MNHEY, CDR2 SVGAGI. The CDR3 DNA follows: TGTGCCAGCAGTTACGGGCCAGCCTACGAGCAGTACTTC. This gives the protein CASSYGPAYEQYF.

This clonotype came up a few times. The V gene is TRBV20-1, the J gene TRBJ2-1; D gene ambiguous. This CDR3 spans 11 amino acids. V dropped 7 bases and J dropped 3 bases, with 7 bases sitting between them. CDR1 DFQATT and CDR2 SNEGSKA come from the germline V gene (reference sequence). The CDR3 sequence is CSVLSYNEQFF. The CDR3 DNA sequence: TGCAGTGTGCTCAGCTACAATGAGCAGTTCTTC.

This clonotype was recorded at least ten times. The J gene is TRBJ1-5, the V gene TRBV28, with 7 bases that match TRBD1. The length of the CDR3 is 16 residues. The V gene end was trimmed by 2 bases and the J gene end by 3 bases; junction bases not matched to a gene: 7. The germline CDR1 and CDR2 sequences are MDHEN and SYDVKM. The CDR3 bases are TGTGCCAGCAGTTTAGCCGGGACAGCCAACAATCAGCCCCAGCATTTT. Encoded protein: CASSLAGTANNQPQHF.

The CDR3 DNA is TGTGCCAGCAGCCACGGACAGGTACCCTACGAGCAGTACTTC. Protein sequence: CASSHGQVPYEQYF. The rearrangement links TRBV4-2 to TRBJ2-7; TRBD1 aligns across 7 bases. Germline loops: CDR1 LGHNA, CDR2 YNFKEQ. V trimming: 3 bases; J trimming: 2 bases; junction bases outside the gene matches: 4. The CDR3 has 14 amino acids.

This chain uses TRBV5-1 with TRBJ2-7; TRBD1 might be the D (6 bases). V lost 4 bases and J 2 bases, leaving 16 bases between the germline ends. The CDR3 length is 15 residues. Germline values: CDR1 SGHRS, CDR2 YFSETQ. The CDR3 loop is CASSTDRASPYEQYF. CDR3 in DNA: TGCGCCAGCAGCACGGACAGAGCTTCCCCCTACGAGCAGTACTTC.

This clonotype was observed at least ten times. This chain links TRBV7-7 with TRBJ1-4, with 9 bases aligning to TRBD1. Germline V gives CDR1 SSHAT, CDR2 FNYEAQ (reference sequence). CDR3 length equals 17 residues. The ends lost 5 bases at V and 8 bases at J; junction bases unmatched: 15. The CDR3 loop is CASSPVPGQGRKEKLFF. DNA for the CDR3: TGTGCCAGCAGCCCAGTCCCGGGACAGGGACGGAAGGAAAAACTGTTTTTT.

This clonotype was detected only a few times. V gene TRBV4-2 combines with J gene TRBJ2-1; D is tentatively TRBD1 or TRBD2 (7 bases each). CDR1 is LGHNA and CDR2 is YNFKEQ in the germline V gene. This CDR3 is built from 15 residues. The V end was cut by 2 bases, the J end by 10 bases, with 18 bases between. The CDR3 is CASSQLLAQGGEQFF. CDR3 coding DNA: TGTGCCAGCAGCCAACTTCTAGCTCAGGGGGGGGAGCAGTTCTTC.

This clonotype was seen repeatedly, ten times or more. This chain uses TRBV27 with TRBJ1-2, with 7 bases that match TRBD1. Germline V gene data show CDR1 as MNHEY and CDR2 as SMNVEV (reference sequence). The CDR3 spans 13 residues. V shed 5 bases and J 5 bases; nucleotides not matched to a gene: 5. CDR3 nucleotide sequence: TGTGCCAGCAGTCTCCGACAGGGTTATGGCTACACCTTC. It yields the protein CASSLRQGYGYTF.

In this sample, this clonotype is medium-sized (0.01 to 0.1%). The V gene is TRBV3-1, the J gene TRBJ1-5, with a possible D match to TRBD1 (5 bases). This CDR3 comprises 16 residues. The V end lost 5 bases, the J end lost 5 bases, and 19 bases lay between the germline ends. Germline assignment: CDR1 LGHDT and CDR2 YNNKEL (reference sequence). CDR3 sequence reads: CASSSSGAGLHQPQHF. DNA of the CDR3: TGTGCCAGCAGCTCCTCCGGGGCAGGGCTACATCAGCCCCAGCATTTT.